Following are 28 T cell receptor beta chains from one sample sequenced in a study of beta chain features in type 1 diabetes. Reverse transcription of all isolated RNA meant that expressed TCRB transcripts were sequenced. The assay was immunoSEQ multiplex PCR, and TCRdb's table has in-frame clones only and misses some. The sample has 30,000 to 45,000 clones; almost 65% are singletons. Sequenced sample: Tregs from blood. These TCRs come from a woman aged 25 to 39 in good health.

This clone showed up just a few times. The chain employs TRBV29-1 and TRBJ2-1; TRBD1 aligns across 8 bases. V trimming: 3 bases; J trimming: 8 bases; junction bases outside the gene matches: 15. This CDR3 has 16 residues. Germline CDR1 is SQVTM and CDR2 is ANQGSEA. This CDR3 reads CSVESGQGASVDEQFF. The CDR3, as DNA: TGCAGCGTTGAGAGCGGGCAGGGGGCGTCGGTCGATGAGCAGTTCTTC.

To note about this clone: An end of the junction does not agree with germline; a read error may underlie this. This chain joins TRBV28 and TRBJ2-7, with 7 bases aligning to TRBD2. From germline, CDR1 is MDHEN and CDR2 SYDVKM. This CDR3 is built from 16 residues. The CDR3 here is CASSFRGRAGSHEQYF. CDR3 nucleotide sequence: TGTGCCAGCAGTTTCCGGGGGAGGGCCGGCTCCCACGAGCAGTACTTC. The full variable domain, completed using reference TRBV28 and TRBJ2-7, is DVKVTQSSRYLVKRTGEKVFLECVQDMDHENMFWYRQDPGLGLRLIYFSYDVKMKEKGDIPEGYSVSREKKERFSLILESASTNQTSMYLCASSFRGRAGSHEQYFGPGTRLTVT.

J is TRBJ2-5 and V is TRBV20-1, with 9 positions matching TRBD1. The DNA end lines up better with TRBJ2-7; the J call may be wrong. This CDR3 is built from 11 residues. Per the germline V gene, CDR1 is DFQATT and CDR2 is SNEGSKA (reference sequence). Here the CDR3 reads CSAGTGREQYF. Written as DNA, the CDR3 is TGCAGTGCTGGGACAGGGCGCGAGCAGTACTTC.

The chain uses TRBV7-2 and TRBJ2-4; 9 positions agree with TRBD1. Germline trimming cut 5 bases from V and 1 base from J; bases unmatched to any gene: 6. The V gene's germline CDR1 is SGHTA and CDR2 FQGNSA. This CDR3 region has 16 residues. The CDR3 region is CASSPGQGNAKNIQYF. As DNA, the CDR3 is TGTGCCAGCAGCCCAGGACAGGGGAACGCCAAAAACATTCAGTACTTC.

The V call is TRBV28, the J call TRBJ2-3; no definite D call. The CDR3 consists of 14 residues. The germline gives CDR1 MDHEN, CDR2 SYDVKM. V was shortened by 7 bases and J by 0 bases, with 11 bases between the two germline ends. CDR3 nucleotide sequence: TGTGCCAGCAACAGAGCAACTAGCACAGATACGCAGTATTTT. Translation gives CASNRATSTDTQYF.

In this sample, this clone turned up once. The chain employs TRBV29-1 and TRBJ2-3; 12 nucleotides align to TRBD2. V lost 3 bases and J lost 8; bases outside the gene matches: 6. This CDR3 has 14 residues. In germline, CDR1 is SQVTM, CDR2 ANQGSEA. In DNA form, the CDR3 reads TGCAGCGTTGAGGGACTAGCGGGCCCGGGTACGCAGTATTTT. It is translated as CSVEGLAGPGTQYF.

J is TRBJ2-3 and V is TRBV29-1; maybe TRBD2 (5 bases). V lost 0 bases to trimming and J lost 7 bases, with 8 bases between them. This CDR3 is built from 12 residues. In germline, CDR1 is SQVTM, CDR2 ANQGSEA. In DNA, the CDR3 is TGCAGCGTTGAAGATCGGACTTATACGCAGTATTTT. This encodes CSVEDRTYTQYF.

V is TRBV19 and J is TRBJ1-2, with D hard to call. This CDR3 contains 13 residues. CDR1 is LNHDA, CDR2 SQIVND, per germline (reference sequence). The V end lost 7 bases, the J end lost 2 bases, and 11 bases lay between the germline ends. CDR3 in amino acids: CASTRGRNYGYTF. The CDR3 coding sequence is TGTGCCAGTACCCGTGGCAGGAACTATGGCTACACCTTC.

The chain employs TRBV7-9 and TRBJ1-1, with D possibly matching TRBD1 (6 bases). The CDR3 totals 15 residues. Germline V CDR1 and CDR2: SEHNR, FQNEAQ (reference sequence). The ends were cut back, 5 bases at V and 3 bases at J, with 16 bases in the middle. The CDR3 sequence: CASSRILGQHTEAFF. The CDR3, as DNA: TGTGCCAGCAGCCGTATCCTAGGACAGCACACTGAAGCTTTCTTT.

This clone appeared a single time. The chain employs TRBV4-1 and TRBJ1-2; 7 nucleotides line up with TRBD1. This CDR3 has 13 amino acids. CDR1 and CDR2 from the germline V gene are MGHRA and YSYEKL. V lost 1 base to trimming and J lost 4 bases; unmatched junction nucleotides: 0. Written as DNA, the CDR3 is TGCGCCAGCAGCCAAGGGACAGGCTATGGCTACACCTTC. It translates to CASSQGTGYGYTF.

This rearrangement joins TRBV7-2 to TRBJ2-5, with TRBD2 matching over 9 bases. Germline V CDR1 and CDR2: SGHTA, FQGNSA. The CDR3 sequence is 15 residues long. Trimming took 1 base from V and 4 from J; bases not matched to a gene: 4. CDR3 sequence: CASSLGGSGGETQYF. The CDR3 bases are TGTGCCAGCAGCTTAGGCGGTAGCGGGGGAGAGACCCAGTACTTC. The full variable domain, in which reference TRBV7-2 and TRBJ2-5 provide the parts outside the CDR3, is GAGVSQSPSNKVTEKGKDVELRCDPISGHTALYWYRQSLGQGLEFLIYFQGNSAPDKSGLPSDRFSAERTGGSVSTLTIQRTQQEDSAVYLCASSLGGSGGETQYFGPGTRLLVL.

This clone has a single count. The chain employs TRBV5-1 and TRBJ2-5; possible D gene TRBD1, 6 bases. The J call is doubtful: the DNA matches TRBJ2-7 better. The CDR3 is 14 amino acids. CDR1 and CDR2 (germline): SGHRS, YFSETQ. In DNA form, the CDR3 reads TGCGCCAGCAGCTTGGTACCAGGGGCCTACGAGCAGTACTTC. Residues: CASSLVPGAYEQYF.

This rearrangement joins TRBV4-1 to TRBJ1-2; 7 bases line up with TRBD1. Germline V gives CDR1 MGHRA, CDR2 YSYEKL. V was clipped by 1 base and J by 5 bases; unmatched bases: 7. This CDR3 is built from 15 residues. The CDR3 nucleotides read TGCGCCAGCAGCCAAGGACAGGGTCGGAGTTATGGCTACACCTTC. This codes for CASSQGQGRSYGYTF.

This clone showed up just a few times. The rearrangement joins TRBV30 to TRBJ2-2; D may be TRBD2 (5 bases). The CDR3 contains 13 residues. Germline loops: CDR1 GTSNPN, CDR2 SVGIG (reference sequence). Trimming removed 3 bases from V and 4 bases from J, with 9 bases in between. The CDR3, as DNA: TGTGCCTGGAGCCCTAGCAGCACCGGGGAGCTGTTTTTT. Amino acid sequence: CAWSPSSTGELFF.

This clone turned up a few times. One end of the junction fails to match germline, which may point to a read error. J is TRBJ1-2 and V is TRBV5-1, with TRBD1 matching 8 bases. CDR3 size: 16 residues. CDR1 is SGHRS, CDR2 YFSETQ, per germline. Here the CDR3 reads CASSPSGGQGASHHSF. CDR3 DNA: TGCGCCAGCAGCCCTTCGGGTGGGCAGGGGGCGAGTCATCATTCCTTC.

The chain uses TRBV7-9 and TRBJ1-1; 8 nucleotides align to TRBD1. The CDR3 runs 18 residues. In germline, CDR1 is SEHNR, CDR2 FQNEAQ (reference sequence). V shed 0 bases, J shed 1 base, and the junction held 10 bases outside the gene matches. CDR3: CASSLAPPGGSWNTEAFF. The DNA of the CDR3 is TGTGCCAGCAGCTTAGCCCCGCCAGGGGGCTCTTGGAACACTGAAGCTTTCTTT.

This clone was counted only a few times. The chain recombines TRBV6-6 with TRBJ2-1; 9 nucleotides line up with TRBD1. J gave up 6 bases and V 5 bases, and 11 bases lay outside the gene matches. CDR3 length: 16 amino acids. Germline CDR1 and CDR2: MNHNY and SVGAGI (reference sequence). This CDR3 reads CASSHYRDRVGNEQFF. CDR3 bases: TGTGCCAGCAGTCACTACCGGGACAGGGTAGGCAATGAGCAGTTCTTC.

This clone is a singleton in its sample. This rearrangement joins TRBV5-6 to TRBJ2-7, with TRBD1 identical over 7 bases. Germline V gives CDR1 SGHDT, CDR2 YYEEEE. The ends lost 4 bases at V and 2 bases at J; junction bases unmatched: 6. CDR3 length: 14 amino acids. CDR3 loop: CASSLMGTAYEQYF. In nucleotides, the CDR3 is TGTGCCAGCAGCCTGATGGGGACAGCCTACGAGCAGTACTTC.

This chain links TRBV19 with TRBJ2-1; TRBD2 might be the D (5 bases). Germline V gene lookup returns CDR1 LNHDA and CDR2 SQIVND (reference sequence). This CDR3 is built from 13 residues. The ends were cut back, 0 bases at V and 9 bases at J, with 9 bases in the middle. The CDR3 is CASSIDSGSEQFF. Written as DNA, the CDR3 is TGTGCCAGTAGTATAGACTCGGGAAGTGAGCAGTTCTTC. The complete variable domain, with remaining parts taken from reference TRBV19 and TRBJ2-1, reads DGGITQSPKYLFRKEGQNVTLSCEQNLNHDAMYWYRQDPGQGLRLIYYSQIVNDFQKGDIAEGYSVSREKKESFPLTVTSAQKNPTAFYLCASSIDSGSEQFFGPGTRLTVL.

This chain connects TRBV30 to TRBJ2-1; TRBD2 is a possible D gene (6 bases). V lost 2 bases, J lost 4 bases, and 15 bases lay in between. The CDR3 is 15 amino acids. From germline, CDR1 is GTSNPN and CDR2 SVGIG (reference sequence). CDR3 sequence (DNA): TGTGCCTGGAGTTCAATACGGACTAATTACAATGAGCAGTTCTTC. It yields the protein CAWSSIRTNYNEQFF. The full variable domain, with the rest looked up from reference TRBV30 and TRBJ2-1, is SQTIHQWPATLVQPVGSPLSLECTVEGTSNPNLYWYRQAAGRGLQLLFYSVGIGQISSEVPQNLSASRPQDRQFILSSKKLLLSDSGFYLCAWSSIRTNYNEQFFGPGTRLTVL.

The rearrangement uses TRBV7-9 and TRBJ1-4, with D tentatively TRBD1 (6 bases). The CDR3 sequence is 14 residues long. V was pared by 5 bases and J by 2 bases, with 9 bases between. Germline CDR1 SEHNR, CDR2 FQNEAQ (reference sequence). The CDR3 DNA reads TGTGCCAGCAGCCCAGGGGAGACTAATGAAAAACTGTTTTTT. Translating gives CASSPGETNEKLFF.

V gene TRBV7-2 combines with J gene TRBJ2-2, with TRBD1 matching over 7 bases. CDR1 and CDR2 from the germline V gene are SGHTA and FQGNSA. V gave up 5 bases and J gave up 2 bases; unmatched junction bases: 8. The length of the CDR3 is 16 residues. CDR3 residues: CASSRVGQANTGELFF. The CDR3 DNA reads as TGTGCCAGCAGCCGGGTCGGACAGGCTAACACCGGGGAGCTGTTTTTT.

This clone has only a few counts. This chain joins TRBV28 and TRBJ1-2; 7 positions agree with TRBD1. CDR3 length equals 14 residues. V lost 7 bases and J lost 0; bases outside the gene matches: 5. CDR1 and CDR2 (germline): MDHEN, SYDVKM. The DNA of the CDR3 is TGTGCCAGCAATCGGGACAGAGCTAACTATGGCTACACCTTC. This encodes CASNRDRANYGYTF.

This clone appeared a single time. The chain couples TRBV6-1 to TRBJ2-1; TRBD2 matches 7 bases. The germline V gene has CDR1 MNHNS and CDR2 SASEGT. The V gene end was trimmed by 3 bases and the J gene end by 6 bases; junction bases not matched to a gene: 8. CDR3 length equals 15 residues. The CDR3 DNA reads as TGTGCCAGCAGTGATACGGAGCGGGGAATCAATGAGCAGTTCTTC. Translated: CASSDTERGINEQFF.

This chain links TRBV7-2 with TRBJ1-5, with D uncertain. The CDR3 has 15 amino acids. The ends were cut back, 1 base at V and 6 bases at J, with 13 bases in the middle. Germline-derived CDR1 and CDR2 are SGHTA and FQGNSA. CDR3 in amino acids: CASSLGGLGGQPQHF. CDR3 nucleotide sequence: TGTGCCAGCAGCTTAGGAGGGTTGGGTGGTCAGCCCCAGCATTTT. Complete variable domain (other parts from reference TRBV7-2 and TRBJ1-5): GAGVSQSPSNKVTEKGKDVELRCDPISGHTALYWYRQSLGQGLEFLIYFQGNSAPDKSGLPSDRFSAERTGGSVSTLTIQRTQQEDSAVYLCASSLGGLGGQPQHFGDGTRLSIL.

V and J are TRBV30 and TRBJ1-5; 7 nucleotides line up with TRBD1. Trimming cost V 0 bases and J 3 bases; bases outside gene matches: 2. The CDR3 runs 14 residues. Looked up from germline, CDR1 is GTSNPN and CDR2 is SVGIG (reference sequence). The CDR3 protein is CAWSVTGINQPQHF. In DNA form, the CDR3 reads TGTGCCTGGAGTGTGACAGGGATCAATCAGCCCCAGCATTTT.

V and J are TRBV6-1 and TRBJ1-5; TRBD1 matches at 9 bases. Per germline, CDR1 MNHNS and CDR2 SASEGT. V trimming: 6 bases; J trimming: 2 bases; junction bases outside the gene matches: 14. This CDR3 comprises 18 residues. The CDR3 nucleotides read TGTGCCAGCAGAGAATGGGGACAGGGAAGGTTTCGCAATCAGCCCCAGCATTTT. Its protein product is CASREWGQGRFRNQPQHF.

The rearrangement links TRBV9 to TRBJ2-6; 12 bases agree with TRBD2. The CDR3 loop spans 17 amino acids. V lost 4 bases and J lost 0; bases outside the gene matches: 2. CDR1 is SGDLS, CDR2 YYNGEE, per germline. Here the CDR3 DNA reads TGTGCCAGCAGCCGACTAGCGGGGGCCTCTGGGGCCAACGTCCTGACTTTC. Translated, it gives CASSRLAGASGANVLTF.